These T cell receptor beta chains were read from a single sample in a study of control samples from healthy donors and cancer patients. The assay was immunoSEQ multiplex PCR, and TCRdb's table has in-frame clones only and misses some. Found here are some 120,000 clones, approximately 90% of them singletons; the top ten hold 8.6%. The source material was blood. These receptors all stem from a man aged 18 to 30 in good health. Both conserved end residues are part of each CDR3. A D gene is named only where the DNA matches it firmly. Some rows mark clone size as missing; the rest say once, few, many or name a class of expanded clone.

clone size: once
V gene: TRBV7-3
J gene: TRBJ2-2
D gene: NA
CDR3 DNA: TGTGCCAGCAGCCTTCGGGGGAGCGGGGAGCTGTTTTTT
CDR3 protein: CASSLRGSGELFF

clone size: NA
V gene: TRBV28
J gene: TRBJ1-5
D gene: NA
CDR3 DNA: TGTGCCGTTGGACAGAGAATCAATCAGCCCCAGCATTTT
CDR3 protein: CAVGQRINQPQHF

clone size: NA
V gene: TRBV3-1/TRBV3-2
J gene: TRBJ1-2
D gene: NA
CDR3 DNA: TGTGCCAGCAGCCCCCCGACCGTGGGTAGGGGCTACACCTTC
CDR3 protein: CASSPPTVGRGYTF

clone size: NA
V gene: TRBV7-7
J gene: TRBJ2-2
D gene: NA
CDR3 DNA: TGTGCCAGCAGCTTAGAGGAGGGGAAGAACACCGGGGAGCTGTTTTTT
CDR3 protein: CASSLEEGKNTGELFF

clone size: NA
V gene: TRBV11-2
J gene: TRBJ1-1
D gene: NA
CDR3 DNA: TGTGCCAGCAGCTTAGGATTCGGATCGATGAACACTGAAGCTTTCTTT
CDR3 protein: CASSLGFGSMNTEAFF

clone size: NA
V gene: TRBV7-3
J gene: TRBJ2-5
D gene: NA
CDR3 DNA: TGTGCCAGCAGCTTAAAGGGGTCTCCGTATCTGGAGACCCAGTACTTC
CDR3 protein: CASSLKGSPYLETQYF

clone size: NA
V gene: TRBV5-1
J gene: TRBJ2-1
D gene: TRBD1
CDR3 DNA: TGCGCCAGCAGCTTGGCCCTGACAGGGGTGGTCGATGAGCAGTTCTTC
CDR3 protein: CASSLALTGVVDEQFF

clone size: NA
V gene: TRBV15
J gene: TRBJ2-3
D gene: NA
CDR3 DNA: TGTGCCACCAGTCCAAGCACAGATACGCAGTATTTT
CDR3 protein: CATSPSTDTQYF

clone size: NA
V gene: TRBV4-1
J gene: TRBJ1-2
D gene: TRBD1
CDR3 DNA: TGCGCCAGCAGCCAAGATCTCTCGACAGGGAACGGCTACACCTTC
CDR3 protein: CASSQDLSTGNGYTF

clone size: NA
V gene: TRBV9
J gene: TRBJ2-3
D gene: TRBD2
CDR3 DNA: TGTGCCAGCAGCGCCTCTAGCGGGGGGACCACAGATACGCAGTATTTT
CDR3 protein: CASSASSGGTTDTQYF

clone size: NA
V gene: TRBV4-1
J gene: TRBJ2-7
D gene: NA
CDR3 DNA: TGCGCCAGCAGCCAAGACCCGGGGGGCCTCTACGAGCAGTACTTC
CDR3 protein: CASSQDPGGLYEQYF

clone size: NA
V gene: TRBV7-9
J gene: TRBJ1-1
D gene: TRBD1
CDR3 DNA: TGTGCCAGCAGCTCCAGAGGGGGACAGCTGAACACTGAAGCTTTCTTT
CDR3 protein: CASSSRGGQLNTEAFF

clone size: NA
V gene: TRBV2
J gene: TRBJ2-5
D gene: NA
CDR3 DNA: TGTGCCAGCAGTGAAAGGGAGACCCAGTACTTC
CDR3 protein: CASSERETQYF

clone size: NA
V gene: TRBV3-1/TRBV3-2
J gene: TRBJ2-5
D gene: TRBD2
CDR3 DNA: TGTGCCAGCAGCGGAACCGGGACTAGCCAAGAGACCCAGTACTTC
CDR3 protein: CASSGTGTSQETQYF

clone size: NA
V gene: TRBV27
J gene: TRBJ2-3
D gene: NA
CDR3 DNA: TGTGCCAGCAGTTTATCGGCTAGCACAGATACGCAGTATTTT
CDR3 protein: CASSLSASTDTQYF

clone size: NA
V gene: TRBV18
J gene: TRBJ1-1
D gene: NA
CDR3 DNA: TGTGCCAGCTCACCATTTCGGGCGGAGGGGACTGAAGCTTTCTTT
CDR3 protein: CASSPFRAEGTEAFF

clone size: NA
V gene: TRBV12-3/TRBV12-4
J gene: TRBJ1-2
D gene: NA
CDR3 DNA: TGTGCCAGCAGTTTGCCAGCAAGCTATGGCTACACCTTC
CDR3 protein: CASSLPASYGYTF

clone size: once
V gene: TRBV19
J gene: TRBJ1-1
D gene: TRBD1
CDR3 DNA: TGTGCCAGTAGTGGAAGACAGGGAACGAACACTGAAGCTTTCTTT
CDR3 protein: CASSGRQGTNTEAFF

clone size: NA
V gene: TRBV5-1
J gene: TRBJ1-1
D gene: NA
CDR3 DNA: TGCGCCAGCAGCCCCCGGGGACGGATCATGAACACTGAAGCTTTCTTT
CDR3 protein: CASSPRGRIMNTEAFF

clone size: NA
V gene: TRBV20-1
J gene: TRBJ1-4
D gene: NA
CDR3 DNA: TGCAGTGCTAGTCCCAGGGCCTCTAATGAAAAACTGTTTTTT
CDR3 protein: CSASPRASNEKLFF

clone size: NA
V gene: TRBV9
J gene: TRBJ2-5
D gene: NA
CDR3 DNA: TGTGCCAGCAGCGTAGGGGGATCCCAAGAGACCCAGTACTTC
CDR3 protein: CASSVGGSQETQYF

clone size: once
V gene: TRBV3-1/TRBV3-2
J gene: TRBJ1-2
D gene: NA
CDR3 DNA: TGTGCCAGCAGCCAAGCTGCCTTTGGACGTGGCTACACCTTC
CDR3 protein: CASSQAAFGRGYTF

clone size: NA
V gene: TRBV18
J gene: TRBJ1-1
D gene: NA
CDR3 DNA: TGTGCCAGCTCACCGAGAGCGGGGAAAAAGAACACTGAAGCTTTCTTT
CDR3 protein: CASSPRAGKKNTEAFF

clone size: few
V gene: TRBV7-3
J gene: TRBJ2-2
D gene: NA
CDR3 DNA: TGTGCCAGCAGCTTAACCCCCGCGGCCGGCGCGAGCACCGGGGAGCTGTTTTTT
CDR3 protein: CASSLTPAAGASTGELFF